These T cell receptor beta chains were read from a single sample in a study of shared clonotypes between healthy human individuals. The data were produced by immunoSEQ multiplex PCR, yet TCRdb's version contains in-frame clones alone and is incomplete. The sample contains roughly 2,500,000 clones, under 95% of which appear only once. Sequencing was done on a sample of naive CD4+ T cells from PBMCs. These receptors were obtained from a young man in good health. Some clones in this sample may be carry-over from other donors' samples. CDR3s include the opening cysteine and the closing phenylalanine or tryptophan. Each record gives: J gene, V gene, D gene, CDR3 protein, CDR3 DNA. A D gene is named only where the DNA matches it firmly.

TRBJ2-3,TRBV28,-,CASRGRLSPVTQYF,TGTGCCAGCAGGGGAAGACTGAGTCCAGTTACGCAGTATTTT
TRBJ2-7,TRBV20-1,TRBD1,CSGQGYYEQYF,TGCAGTGGACAGGGGTACTACGAGCAGTACTTC
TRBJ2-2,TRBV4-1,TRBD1,CASSQRWEGGSRNTGELFF,TGCGCCAGCAGCCAGCGGTGGGAAGGGGGCTCGCGGAACACCGGGGAGCTGTTTTTT
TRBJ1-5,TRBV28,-,CASSYPGGLNQPQHF,TGTGCCAGCAGTTACCCGGGGGGGCTCAATCAGCCCCAGCATTTT
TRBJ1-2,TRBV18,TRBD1,CASSQGQGALNYGYTF,TGTGCCAGCTCACAAGGACAGGGGGCCCTAAACTATGGCTACACCTTC
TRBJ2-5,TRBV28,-,CASSPRGETQYF,TGTGCCAGCAGCCCACGGGGGGAGACCCAGTACTTC
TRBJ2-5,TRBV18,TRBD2,CASSPQSSMAGDILQETQYF,TGTGCCAGCTCACCACAGTCTTCTATGGCGGGAGATATACTCCAAGAGACCCAGTACTTC
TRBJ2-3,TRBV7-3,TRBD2,CASSSRLAGFTDTQYF,TGTGCCAGCAGCTCGCGACTAGCGGGATTTACAGATACGCAGTATTTT
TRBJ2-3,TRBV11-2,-,CASSLAGDRTNTQYF,TGTGCCAGCAGCTTAGCGGGGGACAGAACTAATACGCAGTATTTT
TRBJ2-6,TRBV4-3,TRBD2,CASSQDSPGGRANVLTF,TGCGCCAGCAGCCAAGATAGTCCGGGAGGCCGTGCCAACGTCCTGACTTTC
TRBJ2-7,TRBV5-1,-,CASSLPGDEQYF,TGCGCCAGCAGCTTGCCCGGGGACGAGCAGTACTTC
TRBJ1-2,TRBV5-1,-,CASSLGGTYGYTF,TGCGCCAGCAGCTTGGGCGGCACATATGGCTACACCTTC
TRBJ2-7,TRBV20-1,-,CSARDSSIFF,TGCAGTGCTAGAGACAGCTCCATTTTCTTC
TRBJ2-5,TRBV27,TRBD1,CAWNRTGEQETQYF,TGTGCCTGGAACCGGACAGGGGAACAAGAGACCCAGTACTTC
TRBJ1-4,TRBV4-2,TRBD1,CASSTTGEPPSIAFF,TGTGCCAGCAGCACGACAGGGGAACCCCCTTCCATAGCATTTTTT
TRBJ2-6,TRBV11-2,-,CASSSPPMVGANVLTF,TGTGCCAGCAGCTCACCGCCGATGGTTGGGGCCAACGTCCTGACTTTC
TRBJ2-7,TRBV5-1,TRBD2,CASSSGLAKSSYEQYF,TGCGCCAGCAGCTCTGGACTAGCGAAGAGCTCCTACGAGCAGTACTTC
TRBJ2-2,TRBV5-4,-,CASSLVGGRDTGELFF,TGTGCCAGCAGCTTGGTTGGGGGGCGGGACACCGGGGAGCTGTTTTTT
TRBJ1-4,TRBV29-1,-,CSVGIRNGEKLFF,TGCAGCGTTGGAATTCGCAATGGAGAAAAACTGTTTTTT
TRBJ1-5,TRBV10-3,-,CAISESGAQHF,TGTGCCATCAGTGAGAGTGGGGCTCAGCATTTT
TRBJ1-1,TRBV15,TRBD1,CATSRAGTGGTEAFF,TGTGCCACCAGCAGAGCCGGGACAGGGGGCACTGAAGCTTTCTTT
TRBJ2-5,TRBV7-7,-,CASSTGYSETQYF,TGTGCCAGCAGCACAGGCTATTCTGAGACCCAGTACTTC